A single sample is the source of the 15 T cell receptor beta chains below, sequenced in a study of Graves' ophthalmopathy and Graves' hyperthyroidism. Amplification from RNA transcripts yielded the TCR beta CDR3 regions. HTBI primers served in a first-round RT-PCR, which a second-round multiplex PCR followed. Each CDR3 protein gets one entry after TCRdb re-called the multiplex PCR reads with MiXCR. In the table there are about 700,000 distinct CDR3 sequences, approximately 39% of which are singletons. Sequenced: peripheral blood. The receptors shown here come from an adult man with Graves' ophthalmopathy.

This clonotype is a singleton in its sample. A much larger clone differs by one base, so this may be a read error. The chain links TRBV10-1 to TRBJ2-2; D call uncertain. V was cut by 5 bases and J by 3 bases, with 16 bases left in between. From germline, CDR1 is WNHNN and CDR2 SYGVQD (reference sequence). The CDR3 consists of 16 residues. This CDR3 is CASSRKVGRHTGELFF. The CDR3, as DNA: TGCGCCAGCAGTAGGAAGGTAGGTCGACACACCGGGGAGCTGTTTTTT.

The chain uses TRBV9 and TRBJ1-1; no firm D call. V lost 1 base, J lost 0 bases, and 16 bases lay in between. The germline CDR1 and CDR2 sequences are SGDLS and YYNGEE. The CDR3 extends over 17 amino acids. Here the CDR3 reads CASSVSPELVMNTEAFF. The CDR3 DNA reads TGTGCCAGCAGCGTATCTCCCGAACTTGTCATGAACACTGAAGCTTTCTTT.

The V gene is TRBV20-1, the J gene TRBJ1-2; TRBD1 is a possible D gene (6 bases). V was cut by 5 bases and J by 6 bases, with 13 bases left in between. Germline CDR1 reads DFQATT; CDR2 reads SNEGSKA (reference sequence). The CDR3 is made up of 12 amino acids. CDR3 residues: CSAQQGRHGYTF. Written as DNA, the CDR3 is TGCAGTGCTCAACAGGGAAGGCATGGCTACACCTTC.

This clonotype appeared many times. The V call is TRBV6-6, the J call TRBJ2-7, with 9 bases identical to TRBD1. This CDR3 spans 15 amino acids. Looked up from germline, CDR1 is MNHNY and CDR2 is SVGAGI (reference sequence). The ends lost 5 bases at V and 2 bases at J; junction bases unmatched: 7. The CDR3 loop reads CASSARDRATYEQYF. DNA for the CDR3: TGTGCCAGCAGTGCCCGGGACAGGGCGACCTACGAGCAGTACTTC.

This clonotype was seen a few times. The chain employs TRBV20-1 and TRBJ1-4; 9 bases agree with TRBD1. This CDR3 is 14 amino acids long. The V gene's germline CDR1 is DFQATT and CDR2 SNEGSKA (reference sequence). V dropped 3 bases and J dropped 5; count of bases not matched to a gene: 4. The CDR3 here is CSASHDRGNEKLFF. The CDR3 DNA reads TGCAGTGCTAGTCACGACAGGGGGAATGAAAAACTGTTTTTT.

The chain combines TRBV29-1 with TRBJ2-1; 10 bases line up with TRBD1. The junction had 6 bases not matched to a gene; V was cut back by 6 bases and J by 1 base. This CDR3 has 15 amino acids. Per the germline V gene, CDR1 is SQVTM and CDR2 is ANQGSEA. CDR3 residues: CSVPGQGESYNEQFF. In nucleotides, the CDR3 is TGCAGCGTCCCCGGACAGGGGGAGTCCTACAATGAGCAGTTCTTC.

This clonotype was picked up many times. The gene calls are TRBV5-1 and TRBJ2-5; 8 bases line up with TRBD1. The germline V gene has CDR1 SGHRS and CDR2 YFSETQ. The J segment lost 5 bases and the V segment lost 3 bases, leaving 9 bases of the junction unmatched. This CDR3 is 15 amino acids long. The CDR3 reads CASSSSRRDRETQYF. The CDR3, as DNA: TGCGCCAGCAGCTCCTCACGCCGGGACAGGGAGACCCAGTACTTC.

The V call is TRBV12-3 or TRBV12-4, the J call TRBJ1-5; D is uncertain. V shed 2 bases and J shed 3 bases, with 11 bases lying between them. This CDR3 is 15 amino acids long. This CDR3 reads CASSLSTASNQPQHF. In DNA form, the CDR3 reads TGTGCCAGCAGTTTAAGTACAGCCTCCAATCAGCCCCAGCATTTT.

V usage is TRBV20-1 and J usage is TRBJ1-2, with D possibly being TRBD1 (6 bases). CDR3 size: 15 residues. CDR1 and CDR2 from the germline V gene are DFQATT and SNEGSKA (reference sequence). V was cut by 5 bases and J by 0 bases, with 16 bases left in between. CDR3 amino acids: CSAAQGQGANYGYTF. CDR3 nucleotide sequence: TGCAGTGCTGCTCAGGGGCAGGGTGCTAACTATGGCTACACCTTC.

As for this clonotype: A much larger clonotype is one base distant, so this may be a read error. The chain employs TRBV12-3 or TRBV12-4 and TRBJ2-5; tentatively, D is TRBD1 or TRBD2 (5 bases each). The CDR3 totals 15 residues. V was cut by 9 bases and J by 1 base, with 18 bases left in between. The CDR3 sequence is CARSSKGRSQETQYF. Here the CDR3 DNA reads TGTGCCAGAAGCTCGAAGGGACGGTCCCAAGAGACCCAGTACTTC.

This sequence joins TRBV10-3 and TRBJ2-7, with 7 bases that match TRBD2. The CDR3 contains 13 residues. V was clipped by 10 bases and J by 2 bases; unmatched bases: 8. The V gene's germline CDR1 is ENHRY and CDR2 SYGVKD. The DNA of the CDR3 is TGTGCCAGCAGGGCTAGCGGAGCCTACGAGCAGTACTTC. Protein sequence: CASRASGAYEQYF.

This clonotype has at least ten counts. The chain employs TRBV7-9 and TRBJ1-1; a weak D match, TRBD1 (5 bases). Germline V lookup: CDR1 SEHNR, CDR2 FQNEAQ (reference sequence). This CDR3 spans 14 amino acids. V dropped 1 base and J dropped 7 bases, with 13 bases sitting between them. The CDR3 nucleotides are TGTGCCAGCAGCTTAGTTTCTCGGGGGAGTGAAGCTTTCTTT. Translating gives CASSLVSRGSEAFF.

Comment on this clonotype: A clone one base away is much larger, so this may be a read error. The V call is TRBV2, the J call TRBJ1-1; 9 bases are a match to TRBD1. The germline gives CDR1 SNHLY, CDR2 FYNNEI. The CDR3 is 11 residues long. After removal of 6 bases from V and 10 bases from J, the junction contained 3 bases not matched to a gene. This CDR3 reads CASRTGQGAFF. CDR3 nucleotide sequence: TGTGCCAGCAGAACGGGACAGGGAGCTTTCTTT.

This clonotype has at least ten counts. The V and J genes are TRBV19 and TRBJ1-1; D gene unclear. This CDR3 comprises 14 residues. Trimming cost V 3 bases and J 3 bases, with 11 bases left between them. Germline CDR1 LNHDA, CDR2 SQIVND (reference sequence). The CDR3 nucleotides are TGTGCCAGTAGTATTGATCAAGGGTACACTGAAGCTTTCTTT. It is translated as CASSIDQGYTEAFF.

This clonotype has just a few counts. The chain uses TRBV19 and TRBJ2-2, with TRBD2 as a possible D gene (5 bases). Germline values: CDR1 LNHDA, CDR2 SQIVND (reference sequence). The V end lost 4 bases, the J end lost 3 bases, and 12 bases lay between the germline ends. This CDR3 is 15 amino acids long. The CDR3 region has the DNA TGTGCCAGTAGTACCGTCGGGGTATACACCGGGGAGCTGTTTTTT. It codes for CASSTVGVYTGELFF.